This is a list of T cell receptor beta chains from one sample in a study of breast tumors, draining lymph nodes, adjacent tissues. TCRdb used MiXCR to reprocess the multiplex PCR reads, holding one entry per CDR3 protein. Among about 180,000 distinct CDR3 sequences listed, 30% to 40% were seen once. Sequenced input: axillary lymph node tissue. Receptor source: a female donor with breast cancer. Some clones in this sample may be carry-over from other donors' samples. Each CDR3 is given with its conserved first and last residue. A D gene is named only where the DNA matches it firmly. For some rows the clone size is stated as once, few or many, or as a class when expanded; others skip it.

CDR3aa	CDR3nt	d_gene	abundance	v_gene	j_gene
CSASSGGGSYEQYF	TGCAGTGCTTCCAGCGGGGGTGGGTCCTACGAGCAGTACTTC	TRBD2	many	TRBV20-1	TRBJ2-7
CATSPPRPNEKLFF	TGTGCCACCAGCCCCCCGAGACCTAATGAAAAACTGTTTTTT	.	many	TRBV15	TRBJ1-4
CASSAGQGYEKLFF	TGTGCCAGCAGTGCGGGACAGGGTTATGAAAAACTGTTTTTT	TRBD1	.	TRBV5-8	TRBJ1-4
CASSIATVNGEQFF	TGTGCCAGTAGTATAGCAACAGTAAATGGTGAGCAGTTCTTC	.	many	TRBV19	TRBJ2-1
CASSLIPSETQYF	TGTGCCAGCAGCTTAATACCATCAGAGACCCAGTACTTC	.	few	TRBV7-3	TRBJ2-5
CASSPSGVNVLTF	TGTGCCAGCAGTCCCTCTGGGGTCAACGTCCTGACTTTC	.	.	TRBV6-5	TRBJ2-6
CASSRDRDHKNTGELFF	TGTGCCAGCAGTAGGGACCGAGACCACAAGAACACCGGGGAGCTGTTTTTT	.	many	TRBV7-3	TRBJ2-2
CASSSIRGRPPEAFF	TGTGCCAGCAGTTCCATTCGGGGGCGCCCCCCTGAAGCTTTCTTT	.	once	TRBV27	TRBJ1-1
CASIVGTGGNQPQHF	TGTGCCAGTATCGTCGGGACAGGGGGCAATCAGCCCCAGCATTTT	TRBD1	many	TRBV19	TRBJ1-5
CASSQEGQFSYEQYF	TGCGCCAGCAGCCAAGAGGGCCAATTTTCCTACGAGCAGTACTTC	.	many	TRBV4-1	TRBJ2-7
CAGSEGLGQGTGGLFF	TGCGCCGGCAGTGAGGGTCTGGGACAGGGTACCGGGGGGCTGTTTTTT	TRBD1	.	TRBV10-1	TRBJ2-2
CSASVSGKNIQYF	TGCAGTGCCTCCGTGTCCGGGAAAAACATTCAGTACTTC	.	many	TRBV20-1	TRBJ2-4
CASSPTSSVGELFF	TGTGCCAGCAGCCCGACTAGTTCAGTCGGGGAGCTGTTTTTT	.	many	TRBV7-3	TRBJ2-2
CASSEGRRQPQHF	TGTGCCAGCAGTGAGGGGCGGAGGCAGCCCCAGCATTTT	.	.	TRBV2	TRBJ1-5
CSARASGGRTSGTQYF	TGCAGTGCTAGGGCGTCGGGTGGGAGGACGTCAGGTACGCAGTATTTT	.	.	TRBV20-1	TRBJ2-3
CASSYGKAAYEQYF	TGTGCCAGCAGTTACGGGAAAGCAGCCTACGAGCAGTACTTC	.	many	TRBV6-5	TRBJ2-7
CASSLRASGNTIYF	TGTGCCAGCAGCTTACGGGCCTCTGGAAACACCATATATTTT	.	many	TRBV7-9	TRBJ1-3
CASSAPTGQAKGGETDTQYF	TGTGCCAGCAGCGCACCGACGGGACAGGCAAAGGGCGGGGAGACAGATACACAGTATTTT	TRBD1	.	TRBV9	TRBJ2-3
CAIRADRGPNTEAFF	TGTGCCATCAGGGCGGACAGGGGCCCGAACACTGAAGCTTTCTTT	TRBD1	few	TRBV10-3	TRBJ1-1
CAWSVRSREWDTQYF	TGTGCCTGGAGTGTCCGGTCTCGGGAATGGGATACGCAGTATTTT	.	many	TRBV30	TRBJ2-3
CASSQDGGRVAWNGYTF	TGCGCCAGCAGCCAAGATGGGGGGAGGGTTGCCTGGAATGGCTACACCTTC	.	.	TRBV4-3	TRBJ1-2
CASSTYGNSPLHF	TGTGCCAGCAGCACTTACGGAAATTCACCCCTCCACTTT	.	many	TRBV9	TRBJ1-6
CSARLSGGRTDTQYF	TGCAGTGCTAGACTTAGCGGGGGCCGCACAGATACGCAGTATTTT	TRBD2	many	TRBV20-1	TRBJ2-3
CASSRLDNLNEKLFF	TGTGCCAGCAGTCGTTTAGACAATCTTAATGAAAAACTGTTTTTT	.	.	TRBV9	TRBJ1-4
CASSGHGGAGNEQFF	TGTGCCAGCAGCGGGCACGGGGGGGCCGGCAATGAGCAGTTCTTC	TRBD2	many	TRBV9	TRBJ2-1
CSAWTSGMDTQYF	TGCAGTGCTTGGACTAGCGGGATGGATACGCAGTATTTT	TRBD2	.	TRBV20-1	TRBJ2-3
CASSRSGFEDTQYF	TGTGCCAGCAGTCGAAGCGGGTTTGAAGATACGCAGTATTTT	.	.	TRBV12-3/TRBV12-4	TRBJ2-3
CASTGGGSIQETQYF	TGTGCCAGCACCGGGGGTGGCAGCATCCAAGAGACCCAGTACTTC	.	many	TRBV2	TRBJ2-5
CATSVGTGNEKLFF	TGTGCCACCAGTGTAGGAACGGGAAATGAAAAACTGTTTTTT	.	many	TRBV24-1	TRBJ1-4
CATSNRGVGTGELFF	TGTGCCACCAGCAATCGGGGGGTAGGCACCGGGGAGCTGTTTTTT	TRBD2	.	TRBV15	TRBJ2-2
CASGYGAYEQYF	TGTGCCAGCGGATATGGGGCCTACGAGCAGTACTTC	.	few	TRBV27	TRBJ2-7
CASSSKPSGQEETLYF	TGTGCCAGCAGCTCAAAACCTTCCGGACAGGAAGAGACCCTGTACTTC	TRBD1	.	TRBV7-9	TRBJ2-5
CASSDGRHKQETQYF	TGTGCCAGCAGCGACGGCCGACACAAGCAAGAGACCCAGTACTTC	.	.	TRBV7-6	TRBJ2-5
CASSQDPGLAGVNEQFF	TGTGCCAGCAGCCAAGATCCGGGACTAGCGGGAGTCAATGAGCAGTTCTTC	TRBD2	.	TRBV3-1	TRBJ2-1
CSVEDRPREQYF	TGCAGCGTTGAAGATCGCCCCCGCGAGCAGTACTTC	.	many	TRBV29-1	TRBJ2-7
CASSLALGKGAEAFF	TGTGCCAGCAGCTTAGCGTTGGGAAAGGGGGCTGAAGCTTTCTTT	.	.	TRBV7-8	TRBJ1-1
CASSPGTGPSPLHF	TGTGCCAGCAGCCCCGGGACAGGCCCTTCACCCCTCCACTTT	TRBD1	many	TRBV3-1	TRBJ1-6
CSESGRDNEQFF	TGCAGTGAAAGCGGGAGGGACAATGAGCAGTTCTTC	TRBD2	many	TRBV20-1	TRBJ2-1
CASSASMTNEQFF	TGTGCCAGCAGTGCTAGCATGACGAATGAGCAGTTCTTC	.	many	TRBV6-5	TRBJ2-1
CASSFVATRGETQYF	TGTGCCAGCAGTTTCGTGGCTACCCGGGGGGAGACCCAGTACTTC	.	many	TRBV27	TRBJ2-5